This T cell receptor beta chain came from a study of shared clonotypes between healthy human individuals. As for the study in general: Contributing individuals were a couple of females and three males aged 18 to 49. Study-level results: As a rule, naive subsets had a larger estimated richness than memory subsets.

CD45RO-negative cells were positively selected for CCR7, leaving out terminally differentiated effector memory CD45RA+ cells. Using immunoSEQ multiplex PCR, the repertoire was profiled, and TCRdb retains in-frame clones only, with some absent. Of almost 700,000 clones listed, about 91% are singletons. Note on this clone: The antigen is unknown.

The CDR3 sequence is 15 residues long. V lost 5 bases, J lost 3 bases, and 5 bases stayed unmatched. CDR1 is SGHNT and CDR2 is YYREEE in the germline V gene (reference sequence). Sequences were obtained from naive CD8+ T cells sorted from blood. The clonotype comes from a man younger than 40 in good health. The gene calls are TRBV5-4 and TRBJ2-2; 9 bases match TRBD1. The CDR3 DNA is TGTGCCAGCAGTTATGGACAGGGGTACACCGGGGAGCTGTTTTTT. This sequence encodes CASSYGQGYTGELFF.